This entry is about one T cell receptor beta chain. What it binds is not known. CDR1 and CDR2 (germline): MNHNY, SVGAGI (reference sequence). The CDR3 is 15 residues long. Trimming shortened V by 2 bases and J by 7 bases, and 15 bases separated the two germline ends. This sample was taken from a study of graft-versus-host responses after intestinal transplantation. Study details: Multivisceral, liver-intestinal, or isolated intestinal grafts went to recipients. After anti-thymocyte globulin induction, recipients took tacrolimus and steroids for approximately three years. Study-wide results and limits: Researchers found GvH clones in recipient marrow, and some showed up first in ileum or blood.

Some clones are missing from TCRdb's copy, which holds only in-frame ones; the method was immunoSEQ multiplex PCR. The sample yields 35,000 to 50,000 clones, about 95% seen once. The source is a human donor who was the organ donor for an intestinal transplant. The chain uses TRBV6-6 and TRBJ1-5, with a possible D match to TRBD1 (5 bases). The sample in question was unstimulated CD8+ T cells sorted from spleen or lymph node cells, obtained before transplant. The CDR3, as DNA: TGTGCCAGCAGTTACGTGGGGGGGGAGGGCCAGCCCCAGCATTTT. Amino acids: CASSYVGGEGQPQHF.